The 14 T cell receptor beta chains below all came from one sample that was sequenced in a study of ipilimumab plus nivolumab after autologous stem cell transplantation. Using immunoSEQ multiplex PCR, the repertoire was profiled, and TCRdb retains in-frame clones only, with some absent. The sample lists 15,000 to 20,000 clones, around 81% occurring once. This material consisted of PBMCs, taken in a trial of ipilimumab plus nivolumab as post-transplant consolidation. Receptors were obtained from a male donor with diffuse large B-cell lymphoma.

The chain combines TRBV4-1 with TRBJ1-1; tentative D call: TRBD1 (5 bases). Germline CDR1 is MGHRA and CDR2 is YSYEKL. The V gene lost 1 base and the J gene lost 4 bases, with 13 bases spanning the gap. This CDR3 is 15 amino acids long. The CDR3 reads CASSQVPGDRTEAFF. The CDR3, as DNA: TGCGCCAGCAGCCAAGTCCCGGGGGATCGCACTGAAGCTTTCTTT.

The CDR3 DNA reads as TGCGCCAGCAGTGTCGGCACAGGGGGGTATGGCTACACCTTC. This sequence encodes CASSVGTGGYGYTF. The V call is TRBV10-2, the J call TRBJ1-2, with 8 bases that match TRBD1. Germline V gene lookup returns CDR1 WSHSY and CDR2 SAAADI. This CDR3 is 14 amino acids long. The junction had 6 bases not matched to a gene; V was cut back by 4 bases and J by 5 bases.

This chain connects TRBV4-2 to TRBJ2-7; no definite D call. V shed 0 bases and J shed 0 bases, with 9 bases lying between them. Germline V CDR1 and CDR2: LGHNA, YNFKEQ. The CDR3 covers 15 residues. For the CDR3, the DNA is TGTGCCAGCAGCCAAGAACCGAGTAGCTCCTACGAGCAGTACTTC. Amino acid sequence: CASSQEPSSSYEQYF.

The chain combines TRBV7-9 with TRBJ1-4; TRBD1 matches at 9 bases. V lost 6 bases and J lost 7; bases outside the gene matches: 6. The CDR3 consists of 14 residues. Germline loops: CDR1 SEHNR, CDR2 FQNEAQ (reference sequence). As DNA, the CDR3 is TGTGCCAGCAGTCGGGACAGGGAAAGTGAAAAACTGTTTTTT. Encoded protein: CASSRDRESEKLFF.

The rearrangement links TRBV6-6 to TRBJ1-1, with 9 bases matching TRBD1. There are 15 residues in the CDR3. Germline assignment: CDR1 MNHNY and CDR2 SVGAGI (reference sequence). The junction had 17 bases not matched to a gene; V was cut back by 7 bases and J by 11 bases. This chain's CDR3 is CASIRHGTGGAEAFF. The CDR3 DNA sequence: TGTGCCAGCATACGACACGGAACAGGGGGCGCCGAGGCTTTCTTT.

CDR3 region: CASSLGRNYGYTF. For the CDR3, the DNA is TGTGCCAGCAGCTTGGGCAGGAACTATGGCTACACCTTC. The rearrangement joins TRBV7-9 to TRBJ1-2, with unresolved D. This CDR3 is 13 amino acids long. Germline CDR1 and CDR2: SEHNR and FQNEAQ (reference sequence). V was pared by 3 bases and J by 2 bases, with 7 bases between.

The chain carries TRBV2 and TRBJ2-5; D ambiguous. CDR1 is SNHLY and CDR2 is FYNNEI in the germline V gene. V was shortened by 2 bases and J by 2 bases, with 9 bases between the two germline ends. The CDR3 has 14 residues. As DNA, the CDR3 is TGTGCCAGCAGTGAAATAACTGTGCAAGAGACCCAGTACTTC. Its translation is CASSEITVQETQYF.

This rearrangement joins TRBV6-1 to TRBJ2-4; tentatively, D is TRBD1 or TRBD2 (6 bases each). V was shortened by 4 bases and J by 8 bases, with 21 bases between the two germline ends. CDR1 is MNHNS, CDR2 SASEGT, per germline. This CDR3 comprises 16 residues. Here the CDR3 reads CASSARDTLRGDIQYF. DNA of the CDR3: TGTGCCAGCAGTGCCCGGGACACCCTAAGGGGGGACATTCAGTACTTC.

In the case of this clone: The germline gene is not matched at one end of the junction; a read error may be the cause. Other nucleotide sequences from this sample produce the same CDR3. The CDR3 region has the DNA TGTGCCAGCAGTATACCAGGGGGCCTGTACTATGGCTACACCTTC. It translates to CASSIPGGLYYGYTF. The genes are TRBV19 and TRBJ1-2, with TRBD1 matching over 8 bases. Looked up from germline, CDR1 is LNHDA and CDR2 is SQIVND (reference sequence). The CDR3 has 15 residues.

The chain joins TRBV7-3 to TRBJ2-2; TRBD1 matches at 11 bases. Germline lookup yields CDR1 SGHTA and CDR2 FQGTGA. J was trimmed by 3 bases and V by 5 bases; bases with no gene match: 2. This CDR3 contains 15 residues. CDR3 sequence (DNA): TGTGCCAGCAGCGGGACAGGGGGGCACACCGGGGAGCTGTTTTTT. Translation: CASSGTGGHTGELFF.

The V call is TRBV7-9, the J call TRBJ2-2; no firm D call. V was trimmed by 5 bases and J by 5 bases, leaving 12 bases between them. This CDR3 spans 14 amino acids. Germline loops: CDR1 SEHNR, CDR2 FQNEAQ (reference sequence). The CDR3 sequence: CASSVDEGTGELFF. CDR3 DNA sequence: TGTGCCAGCAGCGTAGATGAAGGAACCGGGGAGCTGTTTTTT. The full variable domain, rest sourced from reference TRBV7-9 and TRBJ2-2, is DTGVSQNPRHKITKRGQNVTFRCDPISEHNRLYWYRQTLGQGPEFLTYFQNEAQLEKSRLLSDRFSAERPKGSFSTLEIQRTEQGDSAMYLCASSVDEGTGELFFGEGSRLTVL.

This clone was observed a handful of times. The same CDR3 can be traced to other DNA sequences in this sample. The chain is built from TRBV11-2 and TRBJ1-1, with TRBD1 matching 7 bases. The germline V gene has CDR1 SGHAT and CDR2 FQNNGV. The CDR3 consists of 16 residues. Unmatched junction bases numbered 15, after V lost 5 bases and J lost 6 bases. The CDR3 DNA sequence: TGTGCCAGCAGCCCTGCCCTCCGAGGGGGCGTTTCTGAAGCTTTCTTT. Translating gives CASSPALRGGVSEAFF.

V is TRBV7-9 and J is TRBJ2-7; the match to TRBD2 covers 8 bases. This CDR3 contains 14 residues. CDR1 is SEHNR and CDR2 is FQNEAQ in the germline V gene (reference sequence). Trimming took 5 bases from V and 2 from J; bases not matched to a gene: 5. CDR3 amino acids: CASSPTGGAYEQYF. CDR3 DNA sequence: TGTGCCAGCAGCCCTACGGGGGGGGCCTACGAGCAGTACTTC.

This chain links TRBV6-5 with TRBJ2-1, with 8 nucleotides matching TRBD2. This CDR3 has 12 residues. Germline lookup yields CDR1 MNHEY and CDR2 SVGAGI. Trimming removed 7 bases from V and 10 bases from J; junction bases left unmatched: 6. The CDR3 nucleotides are TGTGCCAGCACCGGCGGGGGGCACGAGCAGTTCTTC. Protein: CASTGGGHEQFF.